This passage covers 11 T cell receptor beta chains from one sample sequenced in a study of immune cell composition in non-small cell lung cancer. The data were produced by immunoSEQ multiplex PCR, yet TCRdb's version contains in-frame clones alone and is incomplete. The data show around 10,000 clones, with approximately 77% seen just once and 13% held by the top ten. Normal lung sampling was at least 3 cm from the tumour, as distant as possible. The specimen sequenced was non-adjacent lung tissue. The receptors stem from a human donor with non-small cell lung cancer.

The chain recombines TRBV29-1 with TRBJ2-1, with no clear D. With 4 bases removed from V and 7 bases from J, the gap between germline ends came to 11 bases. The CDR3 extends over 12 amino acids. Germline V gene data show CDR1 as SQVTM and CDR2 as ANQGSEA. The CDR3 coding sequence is TGCAGCGTTGGCCGGACCTGGAATGAGCAGTTCTTC. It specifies CSVGRTWNEQFF.

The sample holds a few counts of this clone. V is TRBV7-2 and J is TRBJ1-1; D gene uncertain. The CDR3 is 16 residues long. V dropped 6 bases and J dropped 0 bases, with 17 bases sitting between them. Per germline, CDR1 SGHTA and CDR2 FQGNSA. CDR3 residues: CASSEEGTIMNTEAFF. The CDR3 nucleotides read TGTGCCAGCAGTGAGGAAGGAACAATAATGAACACTGAAGCTTTCTTT.

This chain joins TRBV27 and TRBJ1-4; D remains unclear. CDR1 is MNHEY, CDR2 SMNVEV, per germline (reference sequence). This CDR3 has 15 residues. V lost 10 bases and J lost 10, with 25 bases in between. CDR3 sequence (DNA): TGTGCCACCAGCCCCTCGGGGAGGGATGGTGGAAAACTGTTTTTT. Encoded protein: CATSPSGRDGGKLFF.

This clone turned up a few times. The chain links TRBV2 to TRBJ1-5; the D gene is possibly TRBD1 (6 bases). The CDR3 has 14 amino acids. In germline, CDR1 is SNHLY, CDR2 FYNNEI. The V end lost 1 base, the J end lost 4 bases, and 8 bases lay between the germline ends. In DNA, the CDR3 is TGTGCCAGCAGTGAAGGTACAGGGAATCAGCCCCAGCATTTT. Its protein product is CASSEGTGNQPQHF.

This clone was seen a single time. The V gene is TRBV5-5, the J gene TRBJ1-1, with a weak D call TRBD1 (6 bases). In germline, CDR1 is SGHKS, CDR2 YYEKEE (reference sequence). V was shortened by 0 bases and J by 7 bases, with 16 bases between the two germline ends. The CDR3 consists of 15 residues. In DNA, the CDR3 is TGTGCCAGCAGCTTGGTTTTCGGGGGGCGGGGTGAAGCTTTCTTT. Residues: CASSLVFGGRGEAFF.

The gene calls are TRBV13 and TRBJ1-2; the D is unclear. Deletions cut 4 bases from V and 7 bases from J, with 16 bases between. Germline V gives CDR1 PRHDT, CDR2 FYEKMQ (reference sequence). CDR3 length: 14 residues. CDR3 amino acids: CASSYPGDRAGYTF. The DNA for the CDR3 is TGTGCCAGCAGCTATCCCGGGGATAGGGCTGGCTACACCTTC.

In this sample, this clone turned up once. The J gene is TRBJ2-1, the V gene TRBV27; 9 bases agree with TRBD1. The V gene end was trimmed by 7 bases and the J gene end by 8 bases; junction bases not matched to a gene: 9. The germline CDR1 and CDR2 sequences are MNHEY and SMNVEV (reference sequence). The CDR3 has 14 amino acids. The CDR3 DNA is TGTGCCAGCACTACCGGGACAGGGTGGGATGAGCAGTTCTTC. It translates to CASTTGTGWDEQFF.

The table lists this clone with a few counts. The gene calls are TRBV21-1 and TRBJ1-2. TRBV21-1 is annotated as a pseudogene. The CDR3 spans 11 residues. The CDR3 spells CASSKRGGYTF. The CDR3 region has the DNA TGTGCCAGCAGCAAGAGGGGAGGCTACACCTTC.

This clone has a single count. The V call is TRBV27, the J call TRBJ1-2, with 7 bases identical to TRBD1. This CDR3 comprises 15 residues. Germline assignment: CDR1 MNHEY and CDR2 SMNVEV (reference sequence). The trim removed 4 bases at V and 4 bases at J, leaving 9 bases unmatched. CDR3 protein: CASSYKGTASYGYTF. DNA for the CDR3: TGTGCCAGCAGTTATAAGGGGACAGCCTCCTATGGCTACACCTTC.

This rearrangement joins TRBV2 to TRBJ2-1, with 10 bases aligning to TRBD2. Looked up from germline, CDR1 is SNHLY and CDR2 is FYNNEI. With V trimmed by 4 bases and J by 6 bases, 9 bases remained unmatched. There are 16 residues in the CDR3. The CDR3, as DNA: TGTGCCAGCAGTGGCCCTAGCGGGGGTACGGCCAATGAGCAGTTCTTC. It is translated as CASSGPSGGTANEQFF.

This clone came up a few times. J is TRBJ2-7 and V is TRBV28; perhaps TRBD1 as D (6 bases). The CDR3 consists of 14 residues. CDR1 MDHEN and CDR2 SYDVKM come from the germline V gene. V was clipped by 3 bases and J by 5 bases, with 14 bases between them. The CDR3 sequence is CASSFAGGRDEQYF. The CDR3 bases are TGTGCCAGCAGTTTTGCTGGGGGCAGGGACGAGCAGTACTTC.